This entry describes one T cell receptor (beta chain). This sample is part of a study of T cell responses to AZD1222 COVID-19 vaccine. Background on the study: Second doses that came at about 4 or about 12 weeks were put together.

Clones were read by immunoSEQ multiplex PCR, and TCRdb kept only the in-frame ones, dropping some. The repertoire has around 100,000 clones, around 89% of them found once; the top ten carry 6.5% to 8%. Material: peripheral blood, obtained on day 0 of AZD1222 vaccination. The TCR originated in an adult in good health.

CDR3 in DNA: TGTGCCAGCAGCCTGGGCGGTGGTAGCGGCCTCTCCTACAATGAGCAGTTCTTC. It yields the protein CASSLGGGSGLSYNEQFF. V usage is TRBV5-6 and J usage is TRBJ2-1, with D perhaps TRBD2 (6 bases). The CDR3 sequence is 18 residues long. Per the germline V gene, CDR1 is SGHDT and CDR2 is YYEEEE. V was cut by 4 bases and J by 0 bases, with 20 bases left in between.